This T cell receptor (beta chain) stems from a study of shared clonotypes between healthy human individuals. Study-level points and caveats: Rarefaction revealed incomplete sorted-subset sequencing despite large depth. Between four donors, naive CD4 clonotypes were shared at a level of around 4.9%. The study generally estimated greater richness for naive than memory subsets.

Turning to this clone: Antigen: not known.

Assay used: immunoSEQ multiplex PCR; TCRdb lists only in-frame clones, some missing. The profile shows some 2,000,000 clones, approximately 94% of them singletons. Partitioning of CD4+ cells yielded a CD45RA+ naive subset and a CD45RA-negative memory subset. Germline-derived CDR1 and CDR2 are SGDLS and YYNGEE. The CDR3 is 15 amino acids. V was trimmed by 0 bases and J by 3 bases, leaving 9 bases between them. The clonotype was recovered from a man aged 18 to 35 in good health. Sequenced input: naive CD4+ T cells sorted from blood. Stated subset: CD45RA+ positively selected. The chain recombines TRBV9 with TRBJ2-2; possible D gene TRBD1, 6 bases. CDR3 nucleotides: TGTGCCAGCAGCGTAGCCGGGACACACACCGGGGAGCTGTTTTTT. Amino acids: CASSVAGTHTGELFF.